Each of the 21 T cell receptor beta chains below was sequenced from the same sample in a study of tumor-infiltrating lymphocytes in primary liver carcinoma. With a constant-region primer, TCR beta cDNA was made from approximately 520 ng of total RNA. Library construction for TCR beta comprised three nested multiplex PCR rounds performed with slightly modified ARM-PCR. TRBV1-TRBV30 forward primers paired with a C-beta reverse primer were used in the first two PCR rounds, which ran roughly 9 cycles each. TCRdb analysed the multiplex PCR reads with MiXCR anew, one entry per CDR3 protein. The sample lists roughly 50,000 distinct CDR3 sequences; over 65% were seen once. Bulk tissue was left unsorted, and RNA and DNA were co-extracted from 20-30 mg of it. Sequenced: liver tumor tissue from sampling region 2. Regarding subset: tumor region T2, inferior pole. These receptor sequences come from a man in his forties with primary liver carcinoma and hepatitis B virus infection.

This clonotype appeared many times. The chain recombines TRBV7-3 with TRBJ2-5; TRBD2 is a possible D gene (5 bases). Germline assignment: CDR1 SGHTA and CDR2 FQGTGA. V lost 1 base, J lost 7 bases, and 7 bases lay in between. The CDR3 contains 12 residues. CDR3 bases: TGTGCCAGCAGCTTAAATGGAGGGACCCAGTACTTC. This codes for CASSLNGGTQYF.

To note about this clonotype: At one end the junction does not follow the germline gene, possibly because of a read error. The J gene is TRBJ2-7, the V gene TRBV11-2; the D gene is possibly TRBD2 (6 bases). Germline CDR1 SGHAT, CDR2 FQNNGV. The CDR3 loop spans 15 amino acids. The CDR3 spells CADSVGGTLPYERYF. The DNA for the CDR3 is TGTGCCGACAGCGTCGGCGGGACTCTACCCTACGAGCGGTACTTC.

Concerning this clonotype: This could be a read error, since a much larger clone is one nucleotide away. The rearrangement uses TRBV5-1 and TRBJ1-5; TRBD1 might be the D (5 bases). This CDR3 is built from 15 residues. Germline loops: CDR1 SGHRS, CDR2 YFSETQ. CDR3 DNA sequence: TGCGCCAGCAGCTTGTTGGGAGGGGCGGATCATCCCCAGCATTTT. This encodes CASSLLGGADHPQHF.

With respect to this clonotype: One junction end disagrees with the germline gene, perhaps due to a read error. The chain is built from TRBV11-2 and TRBJ1-1; 7 bases fit TRBD1. The CDR3 totals 18 residues. CDR1 SGHAT and CDR2 FQNNGV come from the germline V gene. CDR3 nucleotide sequence: TGTGCCAGCAGCCCGGGGGGCAGGGGGGCGGCTAGTGGCACTGAAGTTTTCTTT. Its translation: CASSPGGRGAASGTEVFF.

A note on this clonotype: At one of its ends the junction is not consistent with the germline gene, which may arise from a read error. The genes are TRBV11-2 and TRBJ2-7, with a weak D call TRBD2 (6 bases). Germline V CDR1 and CDR2: SGHAT, FQNNGV. The CDR3 runs to 13 residues. The CDR3 coding sequence is TGTGCCGGCAGCTTGAGTGACCTAGCGTCGCAGTACTTC. Translation gives CAGSLSDLASQYF.

Worth noting for this clonotype: Lacking the conserved final phenylalanine or tryptophan, this CDR3 likely reflects a read error. The J gene is TRBJ2-7, the V gene TRBV6-1, with D uncertain. From germline, CDR1 is MNHNS and CDR2 SASEGT. CDR3 length: 13 residues. The CDR3 reads CASSVGPSGEQYI. The CDR3 region has the DNA TGTGCTAGCAGTGTAGGGCCCTCAGGCGAGCAGTACATC.

A word on this clonotype: This may come from a read error, since a much larger clone is one base off. This chain joins TRBV28 and TRBJ1-4; TRBD1 matches at 9 bases. This CDR3 has 15 residues. The trim removed 5 bases at V and 6 bases at J, leaving 7 bases unmatched. CDR1 is MDHEN and CDR2 is SYDVKM in the germline V gene. DNA of the CDR3: TGTGCCAGCAGTCCCACAGGGGGCACAGATGAAAAACTGTTTTTT. Translation: CASSPTGGTDEKLFF.

About this clonotype itself: This likely comes from a read error, as the CDR3 has no conserved phenylalanine or tryptophan at its end. J is TRBJ1-2 and V is TRBV11-2, with D hard to call. The CDR3 runs 14 residues. Per the germline V gene, CDR1 is SGHAT and CDR2 is FQNNGV. Here the CDR3 reads CISRERETTYGYTL. Written as DNA, the CDR3 is TGTATCAGCAGAGAGAGGGAAACCACCTATGGCTACACCCTC.

Worth noting for this clonotype: Relative to the germline gene, one junction end is altered; a read error may explain this. The chain has TRBV6-6 and TRBJ1-2; unclear D gene. The germline V gene encodes CDR1 MNHNY and CDR2 SVGAGI (reference sequence). The CDR3 loop spans 15 amino acids. The CDR3 DNA reads as TGTGCCAACAGTTACACCCGGTCAGCTATCTATGGCTACACCTTC. This encodes CANSYTRSAIYGYTF.

For this clonotype: One junction end does not reproduce the germline sequence, and a read error may be involved. The chain uses TRBV12-3 or TRBV12-4 and TRBJ2-3; a weak D match, TRBD2 (5 bases). The CDR3 is 15 amino acids. CDR3 sequence: CASSLSAEAEDMQYF. CDR3 DNA: TGTGCCAGCAGTTTATCAGCGGAAGCGGAAGATATGCAGTATTTT.

Notes on this clonotype: It may be a read error: a sequence one base away is much more abundant. The rearrangement joins TRBV28 to TRBJ2-7, with TRBD2 identical over 7 bases. J lost 9 bases, V lost 3 bases, and 8 bases had no gene match. Germline V CDR1 and CDR2: MDHEN, SYDVKM. CDR3 size: 13 residues. The CDR3 DNA reads as TGTGCCAGCAGTTTCCGGAGCGGGATCCGGCAGTACTTC. This translates into CASSFRSGIRQYF. Filled out from reference TRBV28 and TRBJ2-7, the complete variable domain reads DVKVTQSSRYLVKRTGEKVFLECVQDMDHENMFWYRQDPGLGLRLIYFSYDVKMKEKGDIPEGYSVSREKKERFSLILESASTNQTSMYLCASSFRSGIRQYFGPGTRLTVT.

This clonotype was observed a single time. An end of the junction differs from the germline gene, which may be a read error. This chain uses TRBV5-4 with TRBJ2-3; unclear D gene. This CDR3 has 12 residues. Germline V CDR1 and CDR2: SGHNT, YYREEE (reference sequence). Here the CDR3 DNA reads TGTGCCAGCAACTCGCCCTTGGATACGCAGTATTTC. This translates into CASNSPLDTQYF.

This chain uses TRBV12-3 or TRBV12-4 with TRBJ2-1, with D perhaps matching TRBD2 (6 bases). CDR3 length: 14 amino acids. Deletions cut 5 bases from V and 8 bases from J, with 16 bases between. This CDR3 reads CASSVTGTSDEQFF. Here the CDR3 DNA reads TGTGCCAGCAGTGTTACCGGGACTTCTGATGAGCAGTTCTTC.

About this clonotype itself: Germline is not matched at one junction end, which may reflect a read error. V is TRBV30 and J is TRBJ1-3, with TRBD1 matching 7 bases. This CDR3 has 14 amino acids. Germline values: CDR1 GTSNPN, CDR2 SVGIG (reference sequence). The CDR3 nucleotides read TGTTCCTGGAGTGGGACAGTGGATGGAAACGCCATATATTTT. Its protein is CSWSGTVDGNAIYF.

Concerning this clonotype itself: An end of the junction does not agree with germline; a read error may underlie this. This sequence joins TRBV12-3 or TRBV12-4 and TRBJ2-2, with D possibly being TRBD2 (6 bases). The CDR3 runs 15 residues. CDR3: CDGSLGRWNTGGLFF. The CDR3 DNA is TGTGACGGCAGTTTGGGTCGCTGGAACACCGGGGGGCTGTTTTTT.

Remarks on this clonotype: A much larger clone sits a single nucleotide away, making a read error possible. The CDR3 coding sequence is TGTGCCAACAGCCTCACGGGACAGCAAACGGAGACCCAGTACTTC. It yields the protein CANSLTGQQTETQYF. The J gene is TRBJ2-5, the V gene TRBV7-9, with 7 nucleotides matching TRBD1. Germline-derived CDR1 and CDR2 are SEHNR and FQNEAQ (reference sequence). The CDR3 has 15 amino acids.

This clonotype was seen repeatedly, ten times or more. The V and J genes are TRBV6-1 and TRBJ1-6; D gene ambiguous. The V end was cut by 0 bases, the J end by 7 bases, with 13 bases between. The CDR3 runs to 16 residues. Germline V lookup: CDR1 MNHNS, CDR2 SASEGT. CDR3 nucleotide sequence: TGTGCCAGCAGTGAAGCGCTCCGTGGCAGAAATTCACCCCTCCACTTT. Its protein product is CASSEALRGRNSPLHF.

As regards this clonotype: Since no conserved phenylalanine or tryptophan closes the CDR3, a read error is the likely cause. Because the CDR3's place on the DNA is in doubt, the DNA is left out and the CDR3 is given as listed by TCRdb. This rearrangement joins TRBV12-3 or TRBV12-4 to TRBJ2-2; whether TRBD1, the table's D call, matches the DNA was not checked. The CDR3 comprises 15 residues, both ends counted. The CDR3: CASILGHGATGELFV.

Points on this clonotype: At one of its ends the junction is not consistent with the germline gene, which may arise from a read error. CDR3 sequence reads: CTSRAWYNSHLHF. The CDR3 DNA sequence: TGTACCAGCAGGGCTTGGTATAATTCACACCTCCACTTT. This chain connects TRBV6-5 to TRBJ1-6; perhaps TRBD1 as D (5 bases). The length of the CDR3 is 13 residues. Germline-derived CDR1 and CDR2 are MNHEY and SVGAGI.

About this clonotype itself: Mismatch with germline at one junction end may stem from a read error. The rearrangement uses TRBV6-1 and TRBJ2-7; D ambiguous. Germline CDR1 and CDR2: MNHNS and SASEGT. The CDR3 sequence is 13 residues long. Here the CDR3 reads CASSLDESYEQCF. The DNA for the CDR3 is TGTGCTAGCAGTCTCGATGAATCCTACGAGCAGTGCTTC.

Points on this clonotype: At one boundary the junction diverges from the germline segment, which might be a read error. The genes are TRBV6-6 and TRBJ2-3; D is perhaps TRBD1 or TRBD2 (6 bases each). Germline V gene lookup returns CDR1 MNHNY and CDR2 SVGAGI (reference sequence). This CDR3 has 15 amino acids. The CDR3 reads CASSPTDGGIDTQYF. CDR3 coding DNA: TGTGCCAGCAGTCCCACCGACGGGGGCATAGATACGCAATATTTT.